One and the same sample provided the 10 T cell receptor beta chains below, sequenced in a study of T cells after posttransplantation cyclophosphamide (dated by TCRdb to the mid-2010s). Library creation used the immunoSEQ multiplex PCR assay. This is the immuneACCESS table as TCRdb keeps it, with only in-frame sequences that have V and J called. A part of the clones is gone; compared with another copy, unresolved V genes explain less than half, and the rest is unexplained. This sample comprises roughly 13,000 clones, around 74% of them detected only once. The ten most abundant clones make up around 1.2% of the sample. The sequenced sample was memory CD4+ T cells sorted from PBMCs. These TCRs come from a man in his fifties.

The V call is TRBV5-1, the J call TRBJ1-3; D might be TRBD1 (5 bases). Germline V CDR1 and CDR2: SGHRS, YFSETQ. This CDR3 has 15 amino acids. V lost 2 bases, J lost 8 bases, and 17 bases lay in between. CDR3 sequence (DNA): TGCGCCAGCAGCTTTAAGGGGTCGTCCAGCGACACCATATATTTT. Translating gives CASSFKGSSSDTIYF.

CDR3 residues: CASSQATRGLDEQYF. CDR3 in DNA: TGCGCCAGCAGCCAAGCTACAAGGGGGTTGGACGAGCAGTACTTC. The V call is TRBV4-1, the J call TRBJ2-7; the D gene is possibly TRBD1 (6 bases). The CDR3 has 15 amino acids. Trimming shortened V by 1 base and J by 5 bases, and 15 bases separated the two germline ends. Germline assignment: CDR1 MGHRA and CDR2 YSYEKL.

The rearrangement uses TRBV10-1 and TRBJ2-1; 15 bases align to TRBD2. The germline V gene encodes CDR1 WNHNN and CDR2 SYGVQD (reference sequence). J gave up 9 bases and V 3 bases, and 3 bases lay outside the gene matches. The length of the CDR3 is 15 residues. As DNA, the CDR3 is TGCGCCAGCAGTGAAAGGGGACTAGCGGGAGGTGAGCAGTTCTTC. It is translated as CASSERGLAGGEQFF.

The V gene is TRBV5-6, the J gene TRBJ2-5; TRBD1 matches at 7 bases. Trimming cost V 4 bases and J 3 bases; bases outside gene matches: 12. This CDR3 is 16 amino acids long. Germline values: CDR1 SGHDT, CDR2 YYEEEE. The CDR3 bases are TGTGCCAGCAGCAGACCATATACAGGGGATGAAGAGACCCAGTACTTC. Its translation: CASSRPYTGDEETQYF.

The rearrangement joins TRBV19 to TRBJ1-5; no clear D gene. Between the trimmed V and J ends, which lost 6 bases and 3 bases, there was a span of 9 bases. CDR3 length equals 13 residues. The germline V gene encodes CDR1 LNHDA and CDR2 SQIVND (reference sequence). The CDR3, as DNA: TGTGCCAGTAGGAGATATGCCAATCAGCCCCAGCATTTT. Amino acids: CASRRYANQPQHF.

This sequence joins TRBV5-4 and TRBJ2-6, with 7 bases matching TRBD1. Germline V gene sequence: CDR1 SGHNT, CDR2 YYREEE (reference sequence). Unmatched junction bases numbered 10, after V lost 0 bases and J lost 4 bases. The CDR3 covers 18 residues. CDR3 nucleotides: TGTGCCAGCAGCTTGGGACAGGGAGTTTCCCTCGGGGCCAACGTCCTGACTTTC. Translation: CASSLGQGVSLGANVLTF.

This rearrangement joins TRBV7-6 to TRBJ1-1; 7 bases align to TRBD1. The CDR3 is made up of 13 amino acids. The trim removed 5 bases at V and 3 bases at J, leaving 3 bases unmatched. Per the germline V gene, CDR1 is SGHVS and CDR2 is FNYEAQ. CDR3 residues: CASSQGQYTEAFF. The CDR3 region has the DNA TGTGCCAGCAGCCAGGGACAGTACACTGAAGCTTTCTTT.

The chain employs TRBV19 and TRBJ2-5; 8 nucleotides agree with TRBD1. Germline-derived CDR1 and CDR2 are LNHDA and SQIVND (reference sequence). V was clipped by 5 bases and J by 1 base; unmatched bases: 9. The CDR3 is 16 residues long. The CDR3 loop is CASSFSGQGVQETQYF. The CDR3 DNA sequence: TGTGCCAGTAGTTTTTCCGGACAGGGTGTCCAAGAGACCCAGTACTTC.

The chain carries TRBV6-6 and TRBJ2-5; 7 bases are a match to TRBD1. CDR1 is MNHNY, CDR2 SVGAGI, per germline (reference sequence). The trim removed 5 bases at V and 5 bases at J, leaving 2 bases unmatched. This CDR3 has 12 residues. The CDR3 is CASSPGQETQYF. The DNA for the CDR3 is TGTGCCAGCAGTCCGGGACAGGAGACCCAGTACTTC.

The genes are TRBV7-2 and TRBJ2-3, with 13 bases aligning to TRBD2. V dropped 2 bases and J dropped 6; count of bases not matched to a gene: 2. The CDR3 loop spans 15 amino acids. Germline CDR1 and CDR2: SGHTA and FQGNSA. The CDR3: CASSLWTSGSDTQYF. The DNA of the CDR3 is TGTGCCAGCAGCTTATGGACTAGCGGGAGTGATACGCAGTATTTT.